This T cell receptor beta chain stems from a study of Ad26.COV2.S vaccination and SARS-CoV-2 variants. J lost 4 bases, V lost 5 bases, and 8 bases had no gene match. The CDR3 totals 15 residues. The V gene's germline CDR1 is MNHEY and CDR2 SMNVEV (reference sequence). Treatment given: over 15 received Ad26.COV2.S at low or high dose, single or two shots; roughly five received placebo; per-sample allocation not given. Samples analyzed were those drawn on day 63 after the first vaccine or placebo injection. Here immunoSEQ multiplex PCR was the method, and the copy in TCRdb shows in-frame clones only, minus some. The sample lists roughly 320,000 clones, roughly 86% occurring once.

Sequences were derived from peripheral blood, sampled in a trial of Ad26.COV2.S vaccine versus placebo. The chain links TRBV27 to TRBJ2-7; the match to TRBD1 covers 10 bases. The TCR sequence derives from a person between 18 and 59 years old who received the Ad26.COV2.S COVID-19 vaccine or a placebo. The CDR3 nucleotides are TGTGCCAGCAGTCCCGACAGGGGGCGAGCTTACGAGCAGTACTTC. This gives the protein CASSPDRGRAYEQYF.